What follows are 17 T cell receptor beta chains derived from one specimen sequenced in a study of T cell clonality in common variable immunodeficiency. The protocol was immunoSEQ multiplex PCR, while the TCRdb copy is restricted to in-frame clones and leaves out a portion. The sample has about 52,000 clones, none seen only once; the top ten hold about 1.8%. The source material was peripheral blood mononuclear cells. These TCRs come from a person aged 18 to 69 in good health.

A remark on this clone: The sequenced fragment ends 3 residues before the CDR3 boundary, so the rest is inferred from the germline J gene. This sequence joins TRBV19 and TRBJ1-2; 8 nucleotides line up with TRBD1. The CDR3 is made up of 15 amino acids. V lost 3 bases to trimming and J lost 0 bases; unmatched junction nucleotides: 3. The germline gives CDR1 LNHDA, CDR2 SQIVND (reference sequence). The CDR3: CASSIQGAANYGYTF. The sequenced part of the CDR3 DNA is TGTGCCAGTAGTATTCAGGGGGCCGCTAACTATGGC.

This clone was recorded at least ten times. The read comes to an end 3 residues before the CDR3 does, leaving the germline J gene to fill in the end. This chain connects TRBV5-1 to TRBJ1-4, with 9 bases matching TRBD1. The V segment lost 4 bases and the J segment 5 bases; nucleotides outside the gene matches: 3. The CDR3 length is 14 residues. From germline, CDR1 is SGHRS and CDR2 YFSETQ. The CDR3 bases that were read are TGCGCCAGCAGCCAGGGACAGGGAAATGAAAAA. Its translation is CASSQGQGNEK. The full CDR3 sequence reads CASSQGQGNEKLFF.

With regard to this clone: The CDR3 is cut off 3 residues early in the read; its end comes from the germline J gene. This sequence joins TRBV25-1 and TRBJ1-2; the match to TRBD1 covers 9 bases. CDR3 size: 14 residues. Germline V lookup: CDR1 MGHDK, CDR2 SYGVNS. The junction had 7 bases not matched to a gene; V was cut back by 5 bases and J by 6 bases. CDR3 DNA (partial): TGTGCCAGCAGTCTAGGCGGGACAGGGCATGGC. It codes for CASSLGGTGHG. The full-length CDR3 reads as CASSLGGTGHGYTF.

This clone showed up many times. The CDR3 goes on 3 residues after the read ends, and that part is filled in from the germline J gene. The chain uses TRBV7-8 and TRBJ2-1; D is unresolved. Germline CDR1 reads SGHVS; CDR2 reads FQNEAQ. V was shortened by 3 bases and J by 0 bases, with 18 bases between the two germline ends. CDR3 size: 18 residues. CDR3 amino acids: CASSFRARGGYSYNEQFF. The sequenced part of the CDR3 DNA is TGTGCCAGCAGCTTCCGTGCGCGAGGCGGTTACTCCTACAATGAG.

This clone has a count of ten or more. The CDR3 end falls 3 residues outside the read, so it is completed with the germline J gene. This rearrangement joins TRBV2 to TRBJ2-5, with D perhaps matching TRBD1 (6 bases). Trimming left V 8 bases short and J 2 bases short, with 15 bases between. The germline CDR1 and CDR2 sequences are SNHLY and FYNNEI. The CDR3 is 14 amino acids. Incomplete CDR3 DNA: TGTGCCAGCGGAGCTTGGACAGTTCAAGAGACC. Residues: CASGAWTVQET. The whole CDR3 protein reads CASGAWTVQETQYF.

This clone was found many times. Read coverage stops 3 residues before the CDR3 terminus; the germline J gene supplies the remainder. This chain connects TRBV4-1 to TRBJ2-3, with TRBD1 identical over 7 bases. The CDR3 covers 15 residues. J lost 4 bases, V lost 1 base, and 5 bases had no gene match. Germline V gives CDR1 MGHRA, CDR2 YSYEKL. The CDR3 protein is CASSQGQGYPDTQYF. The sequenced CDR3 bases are TGCGCCAGCAGCCAAGGACAGGGCTACCCAGATACG.

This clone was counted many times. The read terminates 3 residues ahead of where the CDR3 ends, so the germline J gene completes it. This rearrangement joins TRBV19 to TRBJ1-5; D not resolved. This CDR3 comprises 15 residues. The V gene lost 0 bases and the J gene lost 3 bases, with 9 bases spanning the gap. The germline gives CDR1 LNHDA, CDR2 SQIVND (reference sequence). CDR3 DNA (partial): TGTGCCAGTAGTATAGATTTGGCCTTCAATCAGCCC. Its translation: CASSIDLAFNQP. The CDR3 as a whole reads CASSIDLAFNQPQHF.

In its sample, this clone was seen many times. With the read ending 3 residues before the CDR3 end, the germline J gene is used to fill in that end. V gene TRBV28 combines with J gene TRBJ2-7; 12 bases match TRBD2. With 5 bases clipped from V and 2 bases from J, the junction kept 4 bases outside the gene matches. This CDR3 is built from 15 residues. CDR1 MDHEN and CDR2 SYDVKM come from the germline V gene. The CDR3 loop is CASSLLAGGPYEQYF. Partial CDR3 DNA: TGTGCCAGCAGTCTTCTAGCGGGAGGGCCCTACGAG.

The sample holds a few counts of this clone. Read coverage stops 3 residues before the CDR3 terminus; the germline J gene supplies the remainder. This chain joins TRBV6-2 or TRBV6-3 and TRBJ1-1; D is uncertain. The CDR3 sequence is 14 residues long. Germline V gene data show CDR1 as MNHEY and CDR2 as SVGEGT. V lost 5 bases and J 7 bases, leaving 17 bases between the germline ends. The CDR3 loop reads CASSPPPPYLEAFF. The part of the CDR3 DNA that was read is TGTGCCAGCAGTCCGCCCCCCCCCTACCTTGAA.

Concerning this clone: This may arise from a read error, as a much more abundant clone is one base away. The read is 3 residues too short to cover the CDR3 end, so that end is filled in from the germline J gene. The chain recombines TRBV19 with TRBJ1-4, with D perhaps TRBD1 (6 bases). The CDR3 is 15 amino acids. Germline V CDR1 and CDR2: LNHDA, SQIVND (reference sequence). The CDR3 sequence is CASSTDRSGANVLFF. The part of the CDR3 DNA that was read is TGTGCCAGTAGTACCGACAGGTCTGGGGCCAACGTA.

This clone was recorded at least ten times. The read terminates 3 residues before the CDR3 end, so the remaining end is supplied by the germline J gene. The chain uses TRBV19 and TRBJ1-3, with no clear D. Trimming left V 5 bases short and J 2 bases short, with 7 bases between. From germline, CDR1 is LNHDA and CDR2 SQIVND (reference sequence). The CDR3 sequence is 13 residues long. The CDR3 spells CASSWPAGNTIYF. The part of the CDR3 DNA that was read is TGTGCCAGTAGTTGGCCAGCTGGAAACACC.

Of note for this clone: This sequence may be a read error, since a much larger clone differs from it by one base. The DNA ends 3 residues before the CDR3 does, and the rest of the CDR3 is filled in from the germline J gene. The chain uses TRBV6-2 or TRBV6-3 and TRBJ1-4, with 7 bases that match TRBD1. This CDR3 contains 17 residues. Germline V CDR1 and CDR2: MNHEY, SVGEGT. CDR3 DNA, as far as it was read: TGTGCCAGCAGGCGAGACAGGGATTTCGCTGGGGCCAACGTA. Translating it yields CASRRDRDFAGANV. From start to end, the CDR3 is CASRRDRDFAGANVLFF.

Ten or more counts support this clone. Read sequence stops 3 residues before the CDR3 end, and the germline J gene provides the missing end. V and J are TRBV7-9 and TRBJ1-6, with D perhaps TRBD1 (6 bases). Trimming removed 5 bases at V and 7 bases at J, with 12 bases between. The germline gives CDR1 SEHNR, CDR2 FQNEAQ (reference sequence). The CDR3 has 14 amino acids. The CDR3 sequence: CASSRTEGNSPLHF. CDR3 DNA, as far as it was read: TGTGCCAGCAGCCGGACAGAAGGAAATTCACCC.

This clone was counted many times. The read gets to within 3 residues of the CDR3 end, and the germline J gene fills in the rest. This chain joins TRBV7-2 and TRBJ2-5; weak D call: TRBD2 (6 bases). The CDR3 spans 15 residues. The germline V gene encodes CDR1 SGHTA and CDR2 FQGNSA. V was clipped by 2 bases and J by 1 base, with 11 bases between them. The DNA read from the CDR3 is TGTGCCAGCAGCTTAAATGCGGGGATCCAAGAGACC. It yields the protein CASSLNAGIQET. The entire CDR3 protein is CASSLNAGIQETQYF.

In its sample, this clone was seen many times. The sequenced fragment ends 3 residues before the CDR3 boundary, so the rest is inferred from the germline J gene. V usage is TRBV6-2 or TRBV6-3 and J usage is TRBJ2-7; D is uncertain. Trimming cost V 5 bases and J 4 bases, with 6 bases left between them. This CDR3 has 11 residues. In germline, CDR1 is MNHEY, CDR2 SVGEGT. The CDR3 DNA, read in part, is TGTGCCAGCAGTCCCCGTTACGAG. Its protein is CASSPRYE. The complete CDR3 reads CASSPRYEQYF.

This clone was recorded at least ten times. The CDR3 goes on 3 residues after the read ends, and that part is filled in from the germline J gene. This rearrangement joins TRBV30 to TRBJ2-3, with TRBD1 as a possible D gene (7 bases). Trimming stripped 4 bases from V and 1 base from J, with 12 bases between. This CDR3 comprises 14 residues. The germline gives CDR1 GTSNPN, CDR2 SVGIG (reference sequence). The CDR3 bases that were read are TGTGCCTGGACCAGGGGGGTGGGCACAGATACG. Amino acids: CAWTRGVGTDT. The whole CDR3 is CAWTRGVGTDTQYF.

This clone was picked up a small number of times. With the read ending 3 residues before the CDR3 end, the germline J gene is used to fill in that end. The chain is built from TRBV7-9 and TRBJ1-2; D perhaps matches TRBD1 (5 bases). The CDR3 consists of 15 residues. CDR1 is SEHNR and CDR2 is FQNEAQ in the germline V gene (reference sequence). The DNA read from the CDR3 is TGTGCCAGCAGCCCAAAAGGGGTAGCGGAATACGAC. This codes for CASSPKGVAEYD. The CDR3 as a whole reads CASSPKGVAEYDYTF.